The rows below give T cell receptor beta chains drawn from one sample of a study of blood T cell repertoires in COVID-19. Generated by immunoSEQ multiplex PCR, the TCRdb table keeps only in-frame clones and is missing some. The data contain more than 40,000 clones, 75% to 90% of them seen just once; the ten biggest clones take up more than 15%. Sample: peripheral blood. These receptors originate from a human donor in a cohort sampled during active COVID-19. The donor label of this sample is uncertain. Both conserved end residues are part of each CDR3. A D gene is named only where the DNA matches it firmly. Some rows have no size entry. The others give once, few or many, or a class for an expanded clone.

TGTGCCAGCAGCCCTCGAGGGGGCCTGAACACTGAAGCTTTCTTT	CASSPRGGLNTEAFF	NA	TRBD1	TRBJ1-1	TRBV11-2
TGTGCCAGCTCACCCTTCGACAGGGGACAGCCCCAGCATTTT	CASSPFDRGQPQHF	NA	TRBD1	TRBJ1-5	TRBV18
TGTGCCAGCAGTTACACGACAGGGGGAGCTAATGAAAAACTGTTTTTT	CASSYTTGGANEKLFF	NA	TRBD1	TRBJ1-4	TRBV6-5
TGTGCCACCAGTGTAGAGGGACAGGGGTTCAATGAGCAGTTCTTC	CATSVEGQGFNEQFF	NA	TRBD1	TRBJ2-1	TRBV24-1
TGTGCCAGCAGCCAAGAGGGGTGGACTAGCGGGGGGAGTACCCAGTACTTC	CASSQEGWTSGGSTQYF	few	TRBD2	TRBJ2-5	TRBV4-2
TGTGCCAGCAGTTACTCGGGGACAGGGGCGAACGAGCAGTACTTC	CASSYSGTGANEQYF	NA	TRBD1	TRBJ2-7	TRBV6-5
TGTGCCAGCAGCCCACAGGGGACGGGCACTGAAGCTTTCTTT	CASSPQGTGTEAFF	NA	TRBD1	TRBJ1-1	TRBV9
TGCAGCGTTGATTTCTTAATCGGGGGAGATACGCAGTATTTT	CSVDFLIGGDTQYF	NA	NA	TRBJ2-3	TRBV29-1
TGCGCCAGCAGCGCAGGGAGGGTCAATGAAAAACTGTTTTTT	CASSAGRVNEKLFF	NA	NA	TRBJ1-4	TRBV5-1
TGTGCCAGCAGTAGACAGGGCGGGGAGACCCAGTACTTC	CASSRQGGETQYF	NA	TRBD1	TRBJ2-5	TRBV2
TGTGCCAGCAGCTTGTTTCAGGGGGGCGAGCAGTACTTC	CASSLFQGGEQYF	once	NA	TRBJ2-7	TRBV5-5
TGTGCCAGCAGCTACGACAGTGGCAATCAGCCCCAGCATTTT	CASSYDSGNQPQHF	few	NA	TRBJ1-5	TRBV7-2
TGTGCCACCAGCAGAGGTGGAGGGGGCGGTGGCTACACCTTC	CATSRGGGGGGYTF	NA	TRBD1	TRBJ1-2	TRBV15
TGTGCCACCAGCAATCCCGGGACAGGACCTTATAGCAATCAGCCCCAGCATTTT	CATSNPGTGPYSNQPQHF	NA	TRBD1	TRBJ1-5	TRBV24-1
TGTGCCAGCAGTTTATTAGCACAGGTCCCTGGGTACCTCCACTTT	CASSLLAQVPGYLHF	NA	NA	TRBJ1-6	TRBV27
TGTGCCAGCAGTTTAATCAGGGGGACTAATGAAAAACTGTTTTTT	CASSLIRGTNEKLFF	NA	TRBD1	TRBJ1-4	TRBV28
TGCGCCAGCAGCAATCAGGGGGCCTGGGACACTGAAGCTTTCTTT	CASSNQGAWDTEAFF	few	TRBD1	TRBJ1-1	TRBV5-1
TGTGCCAGCAGCCTACCGGGAGCCGCGATTGACGAGCAGTACTTC	CASSLPGAAIDEQYF	NA	NA	TRBJ2-7	TRBV5-6
TGCGCCAGCAGCCAATTAGCCCTCCAAGAGACCCAGTACTTC	CASSQLALQETQYF	NA	NA	TRBJ2-5	TRBV4-1
TGCAGCGTTGAAGTAGACAGGGACCGAGGCGGGCCCCAGCATTTT	CSVEVDRDRGGPQHF	few	TRBD1	TRBJ1-5	TRBV29-1
TGTGCCAGCAGTTACAGCCGGGGAAGCTCCTATAATTCACCCCTCCACTTT	CASSYSRGSSYNSPLHF	NA	NA	TRBJ1-6	TRBV6-2/TRBV6-3
TGTGCCAGCAGCTTATCAGGGGGAACCTACGAGCAGTACTTC	CASSLSGGTYEQYF	NA	TRBD1	TRBJ2-7	TRBV7-3
TGTGCCAGCAGCGTAAGCTGGCAGGTTGATGAAAAACTGTTTTTT	CASSVSWQVDEKLFF	NA	NA	TRBJ1-4	TRBV9
TGTGCCAGCAGCTTATACCTGGCGGTATCCTACAATGAGCAGTTCTTC	CASSLYLAVSYNEQFF	NA	NA	TRBJ2-1	TRBV7-6
TGTGCTAGCAGCCGGCTCTATAGGGGGCAGGGGAAGGGTGTCTACGAGCAGTACTTC	CASSRLYRGQGKGVYEQYF	NA	TRBD1	TRBJ2-7	TRBV7-7
TGTGCCAGACAGGAAGGGAATTCACCCCTCCACTTT	CARQEGNSPLHF	medium-sized	NA	TRBJ1-6	TRBV2
TGCGCCAGCTATTCAGGGTTGAGAACCTACGAGCAGTACTTC	CASYSGLRTYEQYF	NA	NA	TRBJ2-7	TRBV5-1
TGCAGCGCGGACAGGGGGCGAGACACTGAAGCTTTCTTT	CSADRGRDTEAFF	NA	TRBD1	TRBJ1-1	TRBV29-1
TGCGCCAGCAGCCAGCCGGACAGCCCGGATACGCAGTATTTT	CASSQPDSPDTQYF	NA	NA	TRBJ2-3	TRBV4-1
TGTGCCAGCTACCGTGGGGAGGCCGGGGAGCTGTTTTTT	CASYRGEAGELFF	NA	NA	TRBJ2-2	TRBV12-3/TRBV12-4
TGTGCCAGCAGCGTCTGGGACGGGGGGGCCTCCTCAGATACGCAGTATTTT	CASSVWDGGASSDTQYF	NA	TRBD2	TRBJ2-3	TRBV9
TGTGCCAGCAGTCCGGGACTAGGAGGGGGTACGCAGTATTTT	CASSPGLGGGTQYF	NA	TRBD2	TRBJ2-3	TRBV6-5
TGTGCCAGCTCACATCTCCTGGGGGCTGATAGCGGGGAAGAGACCCAGTACTTC	CASSHLLGADSGEETQYF	NA	TRBD2	TRBJ2-5	TRBV18
TGTGCCAGCAGTTTCAGGGGAGATAATTCACCCCTCCACTTT	CASSFRGDNSPLHF	NA	NA	TRBJ1-6	TRBV28
TGTGCCAGCAGCTTACAGGGAGACCAGAACGAAAAACTGTTTTTT	CASSLQGDQNEKLFF	NA	NA	TRBJ1-4	TRBV3-1/TRBV3-2
TGTGCCAGCAGTTACGAGGGCAGGCTGTATGGCTACACCTTC	CASSYEGRLYGYTF	NA	NA	TRBJ1-2	TRBV6-2/TRBV6-3
TGTGCCAGTAGGAACCGAGAAGATCAGCCCCAGCATTTT	CASRNREDQPQHF	once	NA	TRBJ1-5	TRBV19
TGTGCCAGCAGTTTACCCCCTCCTGAGACCCAGTACTTC	CASSLPPPETQYF	NA	NA	TRBJ2-5	TRBV28
TGTGCCAGCAGCTCAGGGAACGGGGAGCTGTTTTTT	CASSSGNGELFF	NA	NA	TRBJ2-2	TRBV11-3
TGTGCCAGCAGTGAATCGCGGACTGGGGCCAACGTCCTGACTTTC	CASSESRTGANVLTF	NA	NA	TRBJ2-6	TRBV25-1
TGTGCCAGCAGCAGGGACAGATACACAGATACGCAGTATTTT	CASSRDRYTDTQYF	NA	TRBD1	TRBJ2-3	TRBV7-2
TGTGCCAGCAGTGACCCGGTGCGGTGGCTAGCGGGGGAAGAGACCCAGTACTTC	CASSDPVRWLAGEETQYF	NA	TRBD2	TRBJ2-5	TRBV25-1
TGCGCCAGCAGCAGTACTAGCGGGGGTTACGAGCAGTACTTC	CASSSTSGGYEQYF	few	TRBD2	TRBJ2-7	TRBV5-1
TGTGCCAGCAGTCTAGGACTAGCGGGGTCCAACAATGAGCAGTTCTTC	CASSLGLAGSNNEQFF	NA	TRBD2	TRBJ2-1	TRBV28
TGTGCCACCAGCAGAGAAGAGGCAGGGAAGCCCTACGAGCAGTACTTC	CATSREEAGKPYEQYF	NA	NA	TRBJ2-7	TRBV15
TGTGCCAGCACCCCCGGCAGGGCCCTTGGCACAGATACGCAGTATTTT	CASTPGRALGTDTQYF	NA	NA	TRBJ2-3	TRBV6-2/TRBV6-3
TGTGCCACCCTGTCAGGGGATCCCTACAATGAGCAGTTCTTC	CATLSGDPYNEQFF	NA	NA	TRBJ2-1	TRBV10-3
TGTGCCAGCAGTCCGCGGACAGGGCCTAAGGAGCAGTACTTC	CASSPRTGPKEQYF	NA	TRBD1	TRBJ2-7	TRBV6-5
TGTGCCAGTCGACGACAGGGAACTAGCACAGATACGCAGTATTTT	CASRRQGTSTDTQYF	NA	TRBD1	TRBJ2-3	TRBV19
TGTGCCAGCAGCTCCGGGACAGGGGGCTACGGGGAGCTGTTTTTT	CASSSGTGGYGELFF	NA	TRBD1	TRBJ2-2	TRBV7-2